One T cell receptor (beta chain) is described in this entry. The antigen is not known. The data were produced by immunoSEQ multiplex PCR, yet TCRdb's version contains in-frame clones alone and is incomplete. The sample has about 120,000 clones; more than 70% are singletons. This entry belongs to a study of T cell responses to AZD1222 COVID-19 vaccine. Study outcomes and limitations: Repertoire sampling happened only post peak T cell response.

The CDR3 is 16 residues long. CDR1 is MNHNS, CDR2 SASEGT, per germline. Trimming took 4 bases from V and 5 from J; bases not matched to a gene: 6. Sequencing used peripheral blood, obtained on day 0 of AZD1222 vaccination. The V gene is TRBV6-1, the J gene TRBJ2-2; 11 bases agree with TRBD2. The TCR originated in an adult in good health. The DNA for the CDR3 is TGTGCCAGCAGTGTCTTAGCGGGGGGGCCTACCGGGGAGCTGTTTTTT. It translates to CASSVLAGGPTGELFF.